This passage covers 28 T cell receptor beta chains from one sample sequenced in a study of shared clonotypes between healthy human individuals. Sequencing was performed with immunoSEQ multiplex PCR; in TCRdb, only in-frame clones are kept and a portion is missing. This table has around 940,000 clones, more than 75% appearing once. Sequencing was done on a sample of memory CD4+ T cells sorted from blood. Subset defined: CD45RA-negative fraction. The receptors shown here come from a man younger than 35 in good health.

This rearrangement joins TRBV11-2 to TRBJ2-1, with 8 bases aligning to TRBD2. Germline V gene lookup returns CDR1 SGHAT and CDR2 FQNNGV. V gave up 0 bases and J gave up 8 bases; unmatched junction bases: 9. The CDR3 spans 16 residues. CDR3 in DNA: TGTGCCAGCAGCTTAGATTCCAGCGGGAGAGGGGATGAGCAGTTCTTC. It specifies CASSLDSSGRGDEQFF.

In its sample, this clone was seen once. This chain uses TRBV7-8 with TRBJ1-1, with TRBD1 as a possible D gene (5 bases). Deletions cut 1 base from V and 0 bases from J, with 27 bases between. The length of the CDR3 is 21 residues. Germline V gives CDR1 SGHVS, CDR2 FQNEAQ. As DNA, the CDR3 is TGTGCCAGCAGCTTAGGTTTTATTGGGGGTGTCAGCCCGCCCGTGAACACTGAAGCTTTCTTT. Encoded protein: CASSLGFIGGVSPPVNTEAFF.

The chain recombines TRBV5-1 with TRBJ1-6; possibly TRBD1 for D (5 bases). V gave up 1 base and J gave up 9 bases, with 11 bases separating them. The CDR3 length is 14 residues. Germline CDR1 SGHRS, CDR2 YFSETQ. CDR3 DNA: TGCGCCAGCAGCTTGTATGGGGGAGGTTCACCCCTCCACTTT. This translates into CASSLYGGGSPLHF.

This clone has only a few counts. V and J are TRBV19 and TRBJ1-6, with D unresolved. Trimming removed 5 bases at V and 5 bases at J, with 13 bases between. CDR1 is LNHDA, CDR2 SQIVND, per germline (reference sequence). The CDR3 contains 15 residues. The CDR3 DNA reads as TGTGCCAGTAGTGGCGCTGGACGGGATAATTCACCCCTCCACTTT. Translation: CASSGAGRDNSPLHF.

This clone has a single count. The V call is TRBV6-1, the J call TRBJ1-1, with a possible D match to TRBD1 (5 bases). The CDR3 is made up of 13 amino acids. V was pared by 6 bases and J by 8 bases, with 16 bases between. Germline CDR1 MNHNS, CDR2 SASEGT. The DNA of the CDR3 is TGTGCCAGCAGGGCGGGGAGGGGCACAGAAGCTTTCTTT. As protein: CASRAGRGTEAFF.

This chain uses TRBV18 with TRBJ1-3; D may be TRBD1 (5 bases). V was shortened by 3 bases and J by 0 bases, with 12 bases between the two germline ends. Germline V lookup: CDR1 KGHSH, CDR2 LQKENI. The CDR3 is made up of 16 amino acids. The CDR3 reads CASSPGTLSSGNTIYF. Here the CDR3 DNA reads TGTGCCAGCTCACCGGGGACTCTTAGCTCTGGAAACACCATATATTTT. The full variable domain, its missing parts supplied by reference TRBV18 and TRBJ1-3, is NAGVMQNPRHLVRRRGQEARLRCSPMKGHSHVYWYRQLPEEGLKFMVYLQKENIIDESGMPKERFSAEFPKEGPSILRIQQVVRGDSAAYFCASSPGTLSSGNTIYFGEGSWLTVV.

The J gene is TRBJ1-2, the V gene TRBV5-4, with D perhaps matching TRBD1 (5 bases). Deletions cut 4 bases from V and 4 bases from J, with 14 bases between. Per germline, CDR1 SGHNT and CDR2 YYREEE (reference sequence). The CDR3 has 14 residues. The CDR3 spells CASSDETASYGYTF. The CDR3 nucleotides read TGTGCCAGCAGCGATGAGACAGCGAGCTATGGCTACACCTTC.

The chain combines TRBV29-1 with TRBJ2-7; TRBD1 matches at 7 bases. With 3 bases clipped from V and 5 bases from J, the junction kept 7 bases outside the gene matches. Per the germline V gene, CDR1 is SQVTM and CDR2 is ANQGSEA. The length of the CDR3 is 13 residues. The DNA for the CDR3 is TGCAGCGTTGACGGGGACAGCAGGAACGAGCAGTACTTC. This sequence encodes CSVDGDSRNEQYF.

The chain combines TRBV30 with TRBJ1-1, with D unresolved. CDR1 and CDR2 from the germline V gene are GTSNPN and SVGIG (reference sequence). The CDR3 is made up of 11 amino acids. V lost 1 base and J 6 bases, leaving 6 bases between the germline ends. The CDR3 nucleotides read TGTGCCTGGAGTGACTCCGCTGAAGCTTTCTTT. It encodes CAWSDSAEAFF.

A note on this clone: The junction differs from germline at one of its ends, possibly a read error. V is TRBV30 and J is TRBJ1-4; D is uncertain. This CDR3 has 13 amino acids. Germline V gene lookup returns CDR1 GTSNPN and CDR2 SVGIG (reference sequence). The CDR3 protein is CAWTPGGQRETVF. CDR3 in DNA: TGTGCCTGGACCCCAGGCGGTCAAAGGGAAACTGTTTTT.

The chain recombines TRBV18 with TRBJ2-5; 7 bases map to TRBD1. The CDR3 extends over 15 amino acids. Losses at the gene ends were 3 bases for V and 3 bases for J; bases not matched to a gene: 7. Germline CDR1 is KGHSH and CDR2 is LQKENI. The CDR3 DNA reads as TGTGCCAGCTCACCCCGACAGGGCCCCGAAGAGACCCAGTACTTC. It codes for CASSPRQGPEETQYF.

The chain combines TRBV5-1 with TRBJ2-3, with 12 positions matching TRBD1. The CDR3 runs to 16 residues. Germline trimming cut 4 bases from V and 3 bases from J; bases unmatched to any gene: 6. CDR1 SGHRS and CDR2 YFSETQ come from the germline V gene. In nucleotides, the CDR3 is TGCGCCAGCAGCCCGGGACAGGGGGCAACGACAGATACGCAGTATTTT. Protein: CASSPGQGATTDTQYF.

The chain is built from TRBV5-4 and TRBJ2-7; TRBD1 matches at 8 bases. CDR3 length equals 15 residues. After removal of 4 bases from V and 5 bases from J, the junction contained 11 bases not matched to a gene. The germline gives CDR1 SGHNT, CDR2 YYREEE (reference sequence). The CDR3 DNA sequence: TGTGCCAGCAGCCAAACCGGGACAGGACGGGACGAGCAGTACTTC. It is translated as CASSQTGTGRDEQYF. Variable domain in full (rest from reference TRBV5-4 and TRBJ2-7): ETGVTQSPTHLIKTRGQQVTLRCSSQSGHNTVSWYQQALGQGPQFIFQYYREEENGRGNFPPRFSGLQFPNYSSELNVNALELDDSALYLCASSQTGTGRDEQYFGPGTRLTVT.

V and J are TRBV6-6 and TRBJ2-7; D possibly corresponds to TRBD1 (5 bases). The CDR3 extends over 14 amino acids. Germline V gene sequence: CDR1 MNHNY, CDR2 SVGAGI (reference sequence). Between the trimmed V and J ends, which lost 2 bases and 3 bases, there was a span of 11 bases. CDR3 DNA sequence: TGTGCCAGCAGTTACCTGAGACAGCACTACGAGCAGTACTTC. Residues: CASSYLRQHYEQYF.

The chain carries TRBV7-8 and TRBJ1-6, with a possible D match to TRBD1 (6 bases). V lost 1 base and J lost 0, with 10 bases in between. CDR3 length: 17 residues. Germline CDR1 SGHVS, CDR2 FQNEAQ. CDR3 in DNA: TGTGCCAGCAGCTTAGTCAGGGGATACTCCTATAATTCACCCCTCCACTTT. This codes for CASSLVRGYSYNSPLHF.

This clone was detected only once. The chain links TRBV6-5 to TRBJ1-1; TRBD1 is a possible D gene (5 bases). CDR3 size: 16 residues. Deletions cut 0 bases from V and 5 bases from J, with 16 bases between. Germline loops: CDR1 MNHEY, CDR2 SVGAGI. CDR3 amino acids: CASSYSFSGTRTEAFF. In DNA form, the CDR3 reads TGTGCCAGCAGTTACTCTTTTTCTGGGACGAGGACTGAAGCTTTCTTT.

The rearrangement uses TRBV5-1 and TRBJ1-4; D is uncertain. The CDR3 is 14 residues long. The germline V gene encodes CDR1 SGHRS and CDR2 YFSETQ. Deletions cut 2 bases from V and 4 bases from J, with 9 bases between. The CDR3 bases are TGCGCCAGCAGCTTACGAGACGGTAATGAAAAACTGTTTTTT. Its protein product is CASSLRDGNEKLFF.

J is TRBJ2-5 and V is TRBV5-1; the D gene is possibly TRBD2 (5 bases). V lost 0 bases, J lost 4 bases, and 16 bases lay in between. CDR1 and CDR2 (germline): SGHRS, YFSETQ. This CDR3 has 16 amino acids. DNA of the CDR3: TGCGCCAGCAGCTTGGGAGGGTCGGCAGGTCGAGAGACCCAGTACTTC. Amino acids: CASSLGGSAGRETQYF.

This clone was detected once. The chain employs TRBV5-1 and TRBJ1-1; 8 bases agree with TRBD1. V was clipped by 4 bases and J by 6 bases; unmatched bases: 14. The germline V gene has CDR1 SGHRS and CDR2 YFSETQ. This CDR3 spans 16 amino acids. The CDR3 spells CASSPRDRRTGAEAFF. The DNA of the CDR3 is TGCGCCAGCAGCCCCCGGGACAGGAGGACGGGTGCTGAAGCTTTCTTT.

The DNA of the CDR3 is TGTGCCAGCAGTCTGGGGGGGGGCACCGGGGAGCTGTTTTTT. It translates to CASSLGGGTGELFF. The chain carries TRBV27 and TRBJ2-2; the match to TRBD2 covers 7 bases. Germline V CDR1 and CDR2: MNHEY, SMNVEV (reference sequence). After removal of 5 bases from V and 4 bases from J, the junction contained 4 bases not matched to a gene. The CDR3 extends over 14 amino acids.

In this sample, this clone turned up once. The chain joins TRBV5-1 to TRBJ2-1; 12 nucleotides align to TRBD2. With V trimmed by 0 bases and J by 10 bases, 8 bases remained unmatched. Germline loops: CDR1 SGHRS, CDR2 YFSETQ. CDR3 length equals 16 residues. CDR3 in amino acids: CASSLGTSGGQKEQFF. The CDR3 nucleotides are TGCGCCAGCAGCTTGGGTACTAGCGGGGGGCAGAAGGAGCAGTTCTTC.

The chain uses TRBV30 and TRBJ2-7; D is undetermined. The V end lost 5 bases, the J end lost 0 bases, and 8 bases lay between the germline ends. The length of the CDR3 is 12 residues. Germline V lookup: CDR1 GTSNPN, CDR2 SVGIG (reference sequence). CDR3 loop: CAWATSSYEQYF. CDR3 nucleotides: TGTGCCTGGGCCACCAGCTCCTACGAGCAGTACTTC.

V gene TRBV30 combines with J gene TRBJ2-2, with D uncertain. There are 15 residues in the CDR3. V was shortened by 2 bases and J by 0 bases, with 10 bases between the two germline ends. Germline loops: CDR1 GTSNPN, CDR2 SVGIG (reference sequence). CDR3 in DNA: TGTGCCTGGAGTAGGATAGATCCGAACACCGGGGAGCTGTTTTTT. Protein sequence: CAWSRIDPNTGELFF.

In DNA, the CDR3 is TGTGCCAGCAGCCAGGGGACCGCGACTGAAGCTTTCTTT. This codes for CASSQGTATEAFF. The genes are TRBV7-2 and TRBJ1-1, with a possible D match to TRBD1 (6 bases). This CDR3 spans 13 amino acids. Germline values: CDR1 SGHTA, CDR2 FQGNSA. V lost 5 bases to trimming and J lost 5 bases, with 12 bases between them.

The rearrangement uses TRBV2 and TRBJ2-3; D gene unclear. CDR1 SNHLY and CDR2 FYNNEI come from the germline V gene. The CDR3 totals 12 residues. Between the trimmed V and J ends, which lost 7 bases and 6 bases, there was a span of 11 bases. The CDR3 loop is CASTPEADTQYF. For the CDR3, the DNA is TGTGCCAGCACGCCTGAGGCGGATACGCAGTATTTT. The entire variable domain, with the rest obtained from reference TRBV2 and TRBJ2-3, is as follows: EPEVTQTPSHQVTQMGQEVILRCVPISNHLYFYWYRQILGQKVEFLVSFYNNEISEKSEIFDDQFSVERPDGSNFTLKIRSTKLEDSAMYFCASTPEADTQYFGPGTRLTVL.

The chain employs TRBV18 and TRBJ2-1; D is unclear. The V gene's germline CDR1 is KGHSH and CDR2 LQKENI. The CDR3 runs to 14 residues. V was trimmed by 3 bases and J by 5 bases, leaving 11 bases between them. The CDR3: CASSPSRWDNEQFF. CDR3 DNA sequence: TGTGCCAGCTCACCGAGCCGATGGGACAATGAGCAGTTCTTC. Full variable domain (remainder filled in from reference TRBV18 and TRBJ2-1): NAGVMQNPRHLVRRRGQEARLRCSPMKGHSHVYWYRQLPEEGLKFMVYLQKENIIDESGMPKERFSAEFPKEGPSILRIQQVVRGDSAAYFCASSPSRWDNEQFFGPGTRLTVL.

V and J are TRBV7-6 and TRBJ2-5, with D uncertain. Germline assignment: CDR1 SGHVS and CDR2 FNYEAQ. The CDR3 has 12 amino acids. The V end lost 5 bases, the J end lost 0 bases, and 4 bases lay between the germline ends. DNA for the CDR3: TGTGCCAGCAGCCCGTACCAAGAGACCCAGTACTTC. This gives the protein CASSPYQETQYF. Complete variable domain (other parts from reference TRBV7-6 and TRBJ2-5): GAGVSQSPRYKVTKRGQDVALRCDPISGHVSLYWYRQALGQGPEFLTYFNYEAQQDKSGLPNDRFSAERPEGSISTLTIQRTEQRDSAMYRCASSPYQETQYFGPGTRLLVL.

This chain uses TRBV20-1 with TRBJ1-1, with TRBD1 as a possible D gene (5 bases). Germline loops: CDR1 DFQATT, CDR2 SNEGSKA (reference sequence). CDR3 length equals 11 residues. V shed 5 bases and J shed 11 bases, with 15 bases lying between them. The CDR3 is CSALRVPGAFF. The DNA of the CDR3 is TGCAGTGCTCTCAGGGTCCCGGGGGCTTTCTTT.